The 10 T cell receptor beta chains listed next were all sequenced from one sample in a study of T cells in Graves' hyperthyroidism and ophthalmopathy (dated by TCRdb to the late 2010s). Libraries were prepared through multiplex PCR. Reads for this sample came from an Illumina HiSeq 2000. The TCR beta CDR3 regions were amplified from RNA transcripts. A first-round RT-PCR of the TCR CDR3 used the HTBI primer set with the Qiagen OneStep RT-PCR kit. The public reads were quality trimmed at Q25 with fastp and then assembled into clones with MiXCR by TCRdb, keeping productive beta chains. Every entry covers one CDR3 protein and lists the most common genes and DNA from its rows. For this sample the table gives hundreds of thousands of distinct CDR3 sequences, of which about 14% were detected only once. The ten largest clones capture 13% of the sample. Sequencing used blood. These receptors came from a man between 18 and 35 years old with Graves' ophthalmopathy.

The chain is built from TRBV25-1 and TRBJ2-5, with D uncertain. Trimming shortened V by 0 bases and J by 1 base, and 9 bases separated the two germline ends. Germline-derived CDR1 and CDR2 are MGHDK and SYGVNS. CDR3 length equals 15 residues. CDR3 coding DNA: TGTGCCAGCAGTGAATATCCTAGGGCCCAAGAGACCCAGTACTTC. Protein: CASSEYPRAQETQYF.

This clonotype was counted at least ten times. V usage is TRBV7-6 and J usage is TRBJ2-1; D might be TRBD1 (5 bases). CDR1 SGHVS and CDR2 FNYEAQ come from the germline V gene. Trimming left V 4 bases short and J 0 bases short, with 19 bases between. The CDR3 spans 18 residues. The CDR3 spells CASSSSTETESSYNEQFF. The CDR3 coding sequence is TGTGCCAGCAGCTCTTCGACGGAGACAGAAAGCTCCTACAATGAGCAGTTCTTC.

The sample holds a few counts of this clonotype. J is TRBJ1-1 and V is TRBV6-1; unclear D gene. This CDR3 is built from 13 residues. The V end lost 5 bases, the J end lost 3 bases, and 10 bases lay between the germline ends. Looked up from germline, CDR1 is MNHNS and CDR2 is SASEGT. In DNA form, the CDR3 reads TGTGCCAGCAGTCGGATCGTGGACACTGAAGCTTTCTTT. It codes for CASSRIVDTEAFF.

This clonotype appeared many times. This chain's CDR3 is CASSNAGTSGWNEQFF. The DNA for the CDR3 is TGTGCCAGCAGCAACGCCGGGACTAGCGGGTGGAATGAGCAGTTCTTC. This chain links TRBV6-1 with TRBJ2-1; TRBD2 agrees at 12 bases. The germline gives CDR1 MNHNS, CDR2 SASEGT. V dropped 6 bases and J dropped 7; count of bases not matched to a gene: 10. The CDR3 is 16 residues long.

This clonotype was recorded at least ten times. The chain is built from TRBV7-2 and TRBJ2-3, with D possibly being TRBD2 (5 bases). Germline V lookup: CDR1 SGHTA, CDR2 FQGNSA. CDR3 length: 16 amino acids. Trimming removed 1 base from V and 2 bases from J, with 13 bases in between. CDR3 loop: CASSLVGLALTDTQYF. The CDR3 DNA reads TGTGCCAGCAGCTTAGTAGGGCTAGCCCTCACAGATACGCAGTATTTT.

In its sample, this clonotype was seen many times. The chain couples TRBV11-1 to TRBJ2-5; D gene uncertain. V lost 1 base to trimming and J lost 5 bases, with 5 bases between them. This CDR3 region has 12 residues. Germline values: CDR1 SGHAT, CDR2 FQDESV (reference sequence). The CDR3 DNA sequence: TGTGCCAGCAGCTTAGGTTTGGAGACCCAGTACTTC. Translation gives CASSLGLETQYF.

This clonotype was counted ten times or more. The CDR3 nucleotides are TGTGCCAGCAGTGAAGCGATGTCGGTAGGCGGGAGCTACTACGAGCAGTACTTC. This translates into CASSEAMSVGGSYYEQYF. The chain links TRBV6-1 to TRBJ2-7; 7 positions match TRBD2. V lost 0 bases, J lost 3 bases, and 14 bases stayed unmatched. CDR1 is MNHNS, CDR2 SASEGT, per germline. CDR3 length: 18 amino acids.

This clonotype came up many times. The chain carries TRBV3-1 and TRBJ2-5, with 7 bases identical to TRBD2. CDR3 size: 15 residues. Germline V gives CDR1 LGHDT, CDR2 YNNKEL (reference sequence). V dropped 4 bases and J dropped 2; count of bases not matched to a gene: 7. The CDR3 protein is CASSPGPGGQETQYF. The DNA of the CDR3 is TGTGCCAGCAGCCCGGGACCGGGGGGTCAAGAGACCCAGTACTTC.

This clonotype was recorded at least ten times. This chain links TRBV5-1 with TRBJ2-2; D is ambiguous. This CDR3 comprises 14 residues. V gave up 4 bases and J gave up 7 bases, with 14 bases separating them. The germline V gene encodes CDR1 SGHRS and CDR2 YFSETQ. Written as DNA, the CDR3 is TGCGCCAGCAGCAGCCGAACCGTGGGCGGGGAGCTGTTTTTT. The encoded protein is CASSSRTVGGELFF.

This clonotype was seen repeatedly, ten times or more. The chain combines TRBV20-1 with TRBJ2-1; 8 bases agree with TRBD2. This CDR3 has 15 residues. Unmatched junction bases numbered 11, after V lost 3 bases and J lost 7 bases. Per germline, CDR1 DFQATT and CDR2 SNEGSKA (reference sequence). The CDR3 region is CSASGLAGQGNEQFF. In nucleotides, the CDR3 is TGCAGTGCTAGTGGGCTAGCGGGCCAAGGGAATGAGCAGTTCTTC.